Each of the 19 T cell receptor beta chains below was sequenced from the same sample in a study of shared clonotypes between healthy human individuals. The protocol was immunoSEQ multiplex PCR, while the TCRdb copy is restricted to in-frame clones and leaves out a portion. Of about 2.3 million clones listed, about 90% are singletons. The sample was naive CD4+ T cells from PBMCs. Specified subset: CD45RA+ positively selected. The receptor source for this set is a young man in good health. Some clones in this sample may be carry-over from other donors' samples.

V is TRBV4-1 and J is TRBJ2-5; D may match TRBD1 or TRBD2 (6 bases each). Trimming cost V 0 bases and J 5 bases, with 10 bases left between them. Germline CDR1 reads MGHRA; CDR2 reads YSYEKL. CDR3 length equals 14 residues. The CDR3, as DNA: TGCGCCAGCAGCCAAGACGGGGGCCGGGAGACCCAGTACTTC. Encoded protein: CASSQDGGRETQYF.

With regard to this clone: Within the sample, other DNA sequences also encode this same CDR3. The chain links TRBV5-1 to TRBJ2-2, with D uncertain. The germline V gene has CDR1 SGHRS and CDR2 YFSETQ. The V and J ends lost 0 bases and 1 base respectively, with 4 bases between them. The CDR3 runs 14 residues. The CDR3 here is CASSLVGNTGELFF. The DNA for the CDR3 is TGCGCCAGCAGCTTGGTGGGGAACACCGGGGAGCTGTTTTTT.

The chain uses TRBV28 and TRBJ2-5; 10 bases agree with TRBD2. Germline assignment: CDR1 MDHEN and CDR2 SYDVKM. The CDR3 extends over 15 amino acids. V gave up 5 bases and J gave up 4 bases; unmatched junction bases: 7. CDR3 protein: CASSPRTSGGETQYF. The CDR3 DNA follows: TGTGCCAGCAGTCCCCGGACTAGCGGTGGAGAGACCCAGTACTTC.

This chain links TRBV18 with TRBJ2-5; D is uncertain. The V and J ends lost 7 bases and 0 bases respectively, with 9 bases between them. The CDR3 contains 13 residues. The germline V gene has CDR1 KGHSH and CDR2 LQKENI. The CDR3 bases are TGTGCCAGCTTCGAGGACCACCAAGAGACCCAGTACTTC. Translation gives CASFEDHQETQYF.

This clone was picked up one time. The chain couples TRBV9 to TRBJ1-4; 7 nucleotides match TRBD1. V lost 3 bases to trimming and J lost 8 bases; unmatched junction nucleotides: 10. CDR1 and CDR2 from the germline V gene are SGDLS and YYNGEE. The CDR3 is 15 residues long. DNA of the CDR3: TGTGCCAGCAGCGGGGGACACAGGGGATCGGAAAAACTGTTTTTT. Translation gives CASSGGHRGSEKLFF.

This rearrangement joins TRBV6-5 to TRBJ2-5; D may be TRBD1 or TRBD2 (5 bases each). This CDR3 spans 14 amino acids. CDR1 and CDR2 (germline): MNHEY, SVGAGI. V lost 6 bases to trimming and J lost 5 bases, with 16 bases between them. The CDR3 reads CASRWDQRLETQYF. The CDR3 coding sequence is TGTGCCAGCAGATGGGACCAGCGGTTGGAGACCCAGTACTTC.

This clone appeared a single time. The chain links TRBV6-1 to TRBJ1-6; TRBD1 matches at 8 bases. Germline CDR1 is MNHNS and CDR2 is SASEGT. Trimming cost V 10 bases and J 7 bases; bases outside gene matches: 3. The CDR3 spans 12 residues. The CDR3 is CATTGGNSPLHF. The CDR3 DNA is TGTGCCACCACAGGGGGAAATTCACCCCTCCACTTT.

The J gene is TRBJ2-1, the V gene TRBV5-1; 9 bases are shared with TRBD2. From germline, CDR1 is SGHRS and CDR2 YFSETQ. The CDR3 totals 19 residues. The trim removed 8 bases at V and 1 base at J, leaving 19 bases unmatched. CDR3 nucleotide sequence: TGCGCCAGACTATCGACTAGCGGTGGTAGAGAACAGTCCTACAATGAGCAGTTCTTC. This translates into CARLSTSGGREQSYNEQFF.

The chain has TRBV30 and TRBJ1-5; 7 bases align to TRBD1. V was clipped by 4 bases and J by 2 bases; unmatched bases: 17. The CDR3 totals 18 residues. The germline CDR1 and CDR2 sequences are GTSNPN and SVGIG (reference sequence). The CDR3 coding sequence is TGTGCCTGGACCCCCTTTAGTCCAGGGGGTCGGGGCAATCAGCCCCAGCATTTT. Translated, it gives CAWTPFSPGGRGNQPQHF.

The chain couples TRBV15 to TRBJ2-1; 9 bases match TRBD2. Germline CDR1 reads LNHNV; CDR2 reads YYDKDF (reference sequence). The trim removed 1 base at V and 9 bases at J, leaving 10 bases unmatched. The CDR3 is 16 residues long. CDR3 region: CATSRVIAGVGVEQFF. In DNA form, the CDR3 reads TGTGCCACCAGCAGAGTGATAGCGGGAGTAGGCGTTGAGCAGTTCTTC.

The chain has TRBV30 and TRBJ2-1; no firm D call. The germline gives CDR1 GTSNPN, CDR2 SVGIG (reference sequence). CDR3 length: 12 residues. Trimming took 5 bases from V and 5 from J, leaving 10 bases between them. The CDR3, as DNA: TGTGCCTGGTCCGATCGGAACAATGAGCAGTTCTTC. It is translated as CAWSDRNNEQFF.

The chain carries TRBV19 and TRBJ1-2, with 7 positions matching TRBD1. CDR1 LNHDA and CDR2 SQIVND come from the germline V gene (reference sequence). Germline trimming cut 9 bases from V and 10 bases from J; bases unmatched to any gene: 17. The CDR3 is made up of 14 amino acids. The CDR3 spells CASLSADRETNYTF. CDR3 bases: TGTGCCAGCCTAAGCGCCGACAGGGAGACCAACTACACCTTC. Variable domain in full (rest from reference TRBV19 and TRBJ1-2): DGGITQSPKYLFRKEGQNVTLSCEQNLNHDAMYWYRQDPGQGLRLIYYSQIVNDFQKGDIAEGYSVSREKKESFPLTVTSAQKNPTAFYLCASLSADRETNYTFGSGTRLTVV.

The chain joins TRBV19 to TRBJ1-5; D possibly corresponds to TRBD1 (5 bases). The V end lost 1 base, the J end lost 7 bases, and 14 bases lay between the germline ends. Germline CDR1 and CDR2: LNHDA and SQIVND (reference sequence). The CDR3 totals 15 residues. CDR3 nucleotide sequence: TGTGCCAGTAGTATAGGTCCAGGGCGAGGGCAGCCCCAGCATTTT. It yields the protein CASSIGPGRGQPQHF.

The gene calls are TRBV2 and TRBJ1-4, with a possible D match to TRBD1 (5 bases). V was pared by 2 bases and J by 7 bases, with 14 bases between. Germline values: CDR1 SNHLY, CDR2 FYNNEI. The CDR3 has 15 residues. CDR3 nucleotide sequence: TGTGCCAGCAGTGAACGTCTCAGGGTGGGTGAAAAACTGTTTTTT. It encodes CASSERLRVGEKLFF.

The CDR3 nucleotides read TGTGCCAGCAGTTTAGCTAGCGGGAACGTGGTTCGCGAGACCCAGTACTTC. Protein sequence: CASSLASGNVVRETQYF. The rearrangement joins TRBV27 to TRBJ2-5; TRBD2 agrees at 9 bases. The J segment lost 5 bases and the V segment lost 2 bases, leaving 12 bases of the junction unmatched. Germline lookup yields CDR1 MNHEY and CDR2 SMNVEV (reference sequence). This CDR3 is built from 17 residues.

The V call is TRBV6-1, the J call TRBJ1-1; 7 bases map to TRBD1. CDR3 size: 15 residues. Germline-derived CDR1 and CDR2 are MNHNS and SASEGT. With 6 bases clipped from V and 1 base from J, the junction kept 8 bases outside the gene matches. The CDR3 spells CASSDQGQTNTEAFF. The DNA of the CDR3 is TGTGCCAGCAGCGACCAGGGACAGACGAACACTGAAGCTTTCTTT.

V and J are TRBV2 and TRBJ2-1, with D possibly called TRBD1 or TRBD2 (5 bases each). Germline V gene lookup returns CDR1 SNHLY and CDR2 FYNNEI. Between the trimmed V and J ends, which lost 8 bases and 7 bases, there was a span of 15 bases. This CDR3 is 13 amino acids long. DNA of the CDR3: TGTGCCAGCCAGATGATGTGGGGGAATGAGCAGTTCTTC. As protein: CASQMMWGNEQFF. Full variable domain (outside the CDR3, taken from reference TRBV2 and TRBJ2-1): EPEVTQTPSHQVTQMGQEVILRCVPISNHLYFYWYRQILGQKVEFLVSFYNNEISEKSEIFDDQFSVERPDGSNFTLKIRSTKLEDSAMYFCASQMMWGNEQFFGPGTRLTVL.

This clone has only one observation. V gene TRBV5-8 combines with J gene TRBJ2-1, with TRBD2 matching over 14 bases. This CDR3 has 15 residues. Germline V gives CDR1 SGHTS, CDR2 YDEGEE. With 4 bases clipped from V and 9 bases from J, the junction kept 6 bases outside the gene matches. The CDR3 region is CASSGTSGRSVEQFF. CDR3 sequence (DNA): TGTGCCAGCAGCGGGACTAGCGGGAGAAGCGTTGAGCAGTTCTTC.

For the CDR3, the DNA is TGTGCCAGCAGACTACAGGGGGCGCCGAGCAATCAGCCCCAGCATTTT. Translated, it gives CASRLQGAPSNQPQHF. J is TRBJ1-5 and V is TRBV28; TRBD1 aligns across 9 bases. The ends lost 6 bases at V and 1 base at J; junction bases unmatched: 7. Germline assignment: CDR1 MDHEN and CDR2 SYDVKM. The CDR3 runs 16 residues.